These 8 T cell receptor beta chains were all obtained from the same sample, sequenced in a study of cytomegalovirus exposure and HLA in healthy donors. The PCR had 60 Vbeta and 13 Jbeta primers. Profiled with immunoSEQ multiplex PCR; TCRdb holds only in-frame clones, not every one. Altogether 110,000 or so clones are present, around 69% being singletons, with the ten largest covering about 16%. Input material: PBMCs. The receptor set was obtained from a man aged 50-60 years in good health and CMV-seropositive.

The chain's CDR3 is CAISVGGSNQPQHF. For the CDR3, the DNA is TGTGCCATCTCCGTGGGGGGGAGCAATCAGCCCCAGCATTTT. The V call is TRBV10-3, the J call TRBJ1-5, with TRBD1 as a possible D gene (5 bases). Germline assignment: CDR1 ENHRY and CDR2 SYGVKD. The V and J ends lost 8 bases and 1 base respectively, with 12 bases between them. The length of the CDR3 is 14 residues.

The chain carries TRBV27 and TRBJ2-1; D is undetermined. Germline lookup yields CDR1 MNHEY and CDR2 SMNVEV (reference sequence). The V gene lost 4 bases and the J gene lost 0 bases, with 13 bases spanning the gap. The CDR3 is made up of 16 amino acids. CDR3 sequence: CASSSPRVSSYNEQFF. The CDR3 DNA sequence: TGTGCCAGCAGTTCCCCCCGGGTGAGCTCCTACAATGAGCAGTTCTTC.

The genes are TRBV5-4 and TRBJ1-1, with 10 positions matching TRBD1. The CDR3 totals 15 residues. V gave up 4 bases and J gave up 5 bases; unmatched junction bases: 8. Germline values: CDR1 SGHNT, CDR2 YYREEE (reference sequence). CDR3 DNA sequence: TGTGCCAGCAGCCCGGGGGACAGGGGACGGACTGAAGCTTTCTTT. It specifies CASSPGDRGRTEAFF.

CDR3 DNA: TGTGCCAGCAGCTTACAACACACCTATGGCTACACCTTC. It specifies CASSLQHTYGYTF. The V gene is TRBV5-6, the J gene TRBJ1-2; D gene ambiguous. CDR1 is SGHDT, CDR2 YYEEEE, per germline. V lost 2 bases and J lost 4, with 9 bases in between. The CDR3 length is 13 residues.

This clone was observed a handful of times. As DNA, the CDR3 is TGTGCCAGCAGTTCCCCGTTCCGGCCCCAGCATTTT. Translation gives CASSSPFRPQHF. The rearrangement uses TRBV28 and TRBJ1-5; the D is unclear. In germline, CDR1 is MDHEN, CDR2 SYDVKM. The CDR3 runs 12 residues. Trimming shortened V by 4 bases and J by 9 bases, and 10 bases separated the two germline ends. Filled out from reference TRBV28 and TRBJ1-5, the complete variable domain reads DVKVTQSSRYLVKRTGEKVFLECVQDMDHENMFWYRQDPGLGLRLIYFSYDVKMKEKGDIPEGYSVSREKKERFSLILESASTNQTSMYLCASSSPFRPQHFGDGTRLSIL.

Details on this clone: The same CDR3 can be traced to other DNA sequences in this sample. The chain couples TRBV28 to TRBJ1-5, with D perhaps matching TRBD1 (6 bases). The ends were cut back, 6 bases at V and 7 bases at J, with 13 bases in the middle. Germline CDR1 MDHEN, CDR2 SYDVKM. The length of the CDR3 is 13 residues. The CDR3 bases are TGTGCCAGCAGCCCGCTACAGGGCCAGCCCCAGCATTTT. It specifies CASSPLQGQPQHF.

V gene TRBV6-5 combines with J gene TRBJ1-4, with a tentative D call TRBD1 (6 bases). The CDR3 consists of 14 residues. Germline-derived CDR1 and CDR2 are MNHEY and SVGAGI. Deletions cut 6 bases from V and 7 bases from J, with 15 bases between. CDR3 residues: CASSRDRSFEKLFF. CDR3 DNA sequence: TGTGCCAGCAGCCGAGACAGGTCTTTTGAAAAACTGTTTTTT.

CDR3 loop: CASTYPGQGISYGYTF. In nucleotides, the CDR3 is TGTGCCAGTACCTACCCGGGACAGGGAATTTCCTATGGCTACACCTTC. V usage is TRBV19 and J usage is TRBJ1-2; 9 bases are a match to TRBD1. The germline V gene has CDR1 LNHDA and CDR2 SQIVND (reference sequence). The CDR3 spans 16 residues. V gave up 7 bases and J gave up 4 bases; unmatched junction bases: 13.